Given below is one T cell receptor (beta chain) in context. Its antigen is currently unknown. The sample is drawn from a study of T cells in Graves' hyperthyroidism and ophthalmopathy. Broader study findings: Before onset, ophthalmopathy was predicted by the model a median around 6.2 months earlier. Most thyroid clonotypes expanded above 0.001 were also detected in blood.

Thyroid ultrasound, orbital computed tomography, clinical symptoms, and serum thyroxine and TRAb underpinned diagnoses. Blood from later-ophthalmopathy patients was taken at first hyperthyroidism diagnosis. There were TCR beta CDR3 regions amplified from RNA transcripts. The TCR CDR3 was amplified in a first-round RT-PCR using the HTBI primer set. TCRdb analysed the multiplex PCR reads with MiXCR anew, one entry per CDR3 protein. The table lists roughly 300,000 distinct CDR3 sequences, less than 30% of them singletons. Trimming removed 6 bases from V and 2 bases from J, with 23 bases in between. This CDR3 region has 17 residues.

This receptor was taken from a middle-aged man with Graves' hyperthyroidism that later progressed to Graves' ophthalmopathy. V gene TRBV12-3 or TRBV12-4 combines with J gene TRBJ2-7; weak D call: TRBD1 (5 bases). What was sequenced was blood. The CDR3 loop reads CASSNFRRDNAPYEQYF. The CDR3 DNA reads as TGTGCCAGCAGCAATTTCCGCAGGGATAATGCCCCCTACGAGCAGTACTTC.